This T cell receptor beta chain originates from a study of T cell repertoires in cytomegalovirus infection. Overall study: Based on public TCR beta signatures, there were indications of CMV infection and of a matching HLA type.

TCRdb re-called the reads with MiXCR, one entry per CDR3 protein. The sample yields about 900,000 distinct CDR3 sequences, approximately 30% seen once. About this clonotype itself: Antigen specificity is unknown.

Germline V gives CDR1 SEHNR, CDR2 FQNEAQ (reference sequence). Trimming pared 3 bases from V and 2 bases from J, leaving 8 bases between. The length of the CDR3 is 14 residues. This rearrangement joins TRBV7-9 to TRBJ1-5; no clear D gene. The clonotype originates from a human donor in good health (CMV status not recorded). Some clones in this sample may be carry-over from other donors' samples. The starting material was cultured CD8+ T cells from PBMCs, obtained from culture after CMV antigen stimulation. The CDR3 coding sequence is TGTGCCAGCAGCTTGGGGATAGGCAATCAGCCCCAGCATTTT. Encoded protein: CASSLGIGNQPQHF. The entire variable domain, with the rest obtained from reference TRBV7-9 and TRBJ1-5, is as follows: DTGVSQNPRHKITKRGQNVTFRCDPISEHNRLYWYRQTLGQGPEFLTYFQNEAQLEKSRLLSDRFSAERPKGSFSTLEIQRTEQGDSAMYLCASSLGIGNQPQHFGDGTRLSIL.